This is a list of T cell receptor beta chains from one sample in a study of blood T cells in healthy people across ages. One entry per CDR3 protein results from TCRdb running MiXCR on the 5' RACE reads. Of over 300,000 distinct CDR3 sequences listed, 45% to 60% are singletons. Sequencing input: blood. These receptors originate from a man in his 60s in good health. CDR3s include the opening cysteine and the closing phenylalanine or tryptophan. The order of the fields is D gene, V gene, J gene, clone size, CDR3 protein, CDR3 DNA. The D gene is left open where the match is weak. A row's size may be missing; if present it is once, few, many or a size class.

D gene: TRBD2; V gene: TRBV6-4; J gene: TRBJ2-3; clone size: .; CDR3 protein: CASSETSGPTDTQYF; CDR3 DNA: TGTGCCAGCAGTGAAACTAGCGGGCCCACAGATACGCAGTATTTT
D gene: .; V gene: TRBV7-2; J gene: TRBJ2-4; clone size: .; CDR3 protein: CASSLSGLALAKNIQYF; CDR3 DNA: TGTGCCAGCAGCTTATCCGGGCTAGCCTTAGCCAAAAACATTCAGTACTTC
D gene: .; V gene: TRBV5-1; J gene: TRBJ1-2; clone size: once; CDR3 protein: CASSLEPGVFYGYTF; CDR3 DNA: TGCGCCAGCAGCTTGGAGCCGGGAGTTTTCTATGGCTACACCTTC
D gene: .; V gene: TRBV20-1; J gene: TRBJ1-2; clone size: .; CDR3 protein: CSARGPGRNYGYTF; CDR3 DNA: TGTAGTGCTAGAGGTCCAGGGAGGAACTATGGCTACACCTTC
D gene: TRBD2; V gene: TRBV6-6; J gene: TRBJ2-3; clone size: many; CDR3 protein: CASSVSGATDTQYF; CDR3 DNA: TGTGCCAGCAGCGTTAGCGGGGCCACAGATACGCAGTATTTT
D gene: TRBD2; V gene: TRBV29-1; J gene: TRBJ2-5; clone size: .; CDR3 protein: CSVDRGLATYELYF; CDR3 DNA: TGCAGCGTTGATCGCGGACTAGCGACCTACGAGCTGTACTTC
D gene: .; V gene: TRBV6-5; J gene: TRBJ1-1; clone size: .; CDR3 protein: CASSYRDWMGTEAFF; CDR3 DNA: TGTGCCAGCAGTTACAGGGACTGGATGGGCACTGAAGCTTTCTTT
D gene: .; V gene: TRBV21-1; J gene: TRBJ2-7; clone size: .; CDR3 protein: CASSKIRPEIYEQYF; CDR3 DNA: TGTGCCAGCAGCAAAATTCGGCCCGAGATCTACGAGCAGTACTTC
D gene: .; V gene: TRBV4-2; J gene: TRBJ2-1; clone size: few; CDR3 protein: CASSHSQRAQSEQFF; CDR3 DNA: TGTGCCAGCAGCCATTCGCAGCGGGCCCAGTCTGAGCAGTTCTTC
D gene: .; V gene: TRBV5-1; J gene: TRBJ2-5; clone size: few; CDR3 protein: CASSMGTSAETQYF; CDR3 DNA: TGCGCCAGCAGCATGGGGACTTCCGCGGAGACCCAGTACTTC
D gene: TRBD1; V gene: TRBV25-1; J gene: TRBJ1-6; clone size: few; CDR3 protein: CASSGQGASNSPLHF; CDR3 DNA: TGTGCCAGCAGTGGACAGGGGGCATCTAATTCACCCCTCCACTTT
D gene: TRBD1; V gene: TRBV5-6; J gene: TRBJ1-2; clone size: .; CDR3 protein: CASSLRGQSYGYTF; CDR3 DNA: TGTGCCAGCAGCTTGAGGGGACAGTCCTATGGCTACACCTTC
D gene: .; V gene: TRBV20-1; J gene: TRBJ2-3; clone size: .; CDR3 protein: CSARDPLIGVWSTDTQYF; CDR3 DNA: TGCAGTGCTAGAGATCCCCTGATAGGGGTTTGGAGCACAGATACGCAGTATTTT
D gene: TRBD1; V gene: TRBV10-3; J gene: TRBJ2-7; clone size: .; CDR3 protein: CAIRDRGYEQYF; CDR3 DNA: TGTGCCATCAGGGACAGGGGCTACGAGCAGTACTTC
D gene: .; V gene: TRBV11-2; J gene: TRBJ2-1; clone size: .; CDR3 protein: CASSSLGGEQFF; CDR3 DNA: TGCGCCAGCAGCTCGCTAGGAGGTGAGCAGTTCTTC
D gene: .; V gene: TRBV3-1; J gene: TRBJ2-1; clone size: .; CDR3 protein: CASSPRLPPAEQFF; CDR3 DNA: TGTGCCAGCAGCCCCCGTCTCCCCCCCGCTGAGCAGTTCTTC
D gene: .; V gene: TRBV20-1; J gene: TRBJ2-7; clone size: .; CDR3 protein: CSAKPWQGLNEQYF; CDR3 DNA: TGCAGTGCTAAGCCCTGGCAGGGCCTAAACGAGCAGTACTTC
D gene: .; V gene: TRBV3-1; J gene: TRBJ2-4; clone size: few; CDR3 protein: CASSQVRGWGNIQYF; CDR3 DNA: TGTGCCAGCAGCCAAGTCCGCGGGTGGGGAAACATTCAGTACTTC
D gene: .; V gene: TRBV2; J gene: TRBJ2-1; clone size: few; CDR3 protein: CASSAEVRGEQFF; CDR3 DNA: TGTGCCAGCAGTGCTGAAGTCCGAGGGGAGCAGTTCTTC
D gene: TRBD2; V gene: TRBV7-9; J gene: TRBJ2-5; clone size: once; CDR3 protein: CASSLQRGWAQYF; CDR3 DNA: TGTGCCAGCAGCTTACAGCGGGGGTGGGCCCAGTACTTC
D gene: TRBD1; V gene: TRBV20-1; J gene: TRBJ2-7; clone size: .; CDR3 protein: CSAGRDRAYEQYF; CDR3 DNA: TGCAGTGCTGGCCGGGACAGGGCCTACGAGCAGTACTTC
D gene: .; V gene: TRBV11-1; J gene: TRBJ2-1; clone size: .; CDR3 protein: CASSLGAAGGNEQFF; CDR3 DNA: TGTGCCAGCAGCTTAGGGGCCGCTGGCGGCAATGAGCAGTTCTTC
D gene: TRBD2; V gene: TRBV12-5; J gene: TRBJ2-4; clone size: many; CDR3 protein: CASGNGRVAKNIQYF; CDR3 DNA: TGTGCTAGTGGAAATGGGAGGGTGGCCAAAAACATTCAGTACTTC
D gene: TRBD2; V gene: TRBV28; J gene: TRBJ2-5; clone size: .; CDR3 protein: CASSLGSGREGTQYF; CDR3 DNA: TGTGCCAGCAGTTTGGGTAGCGGGAGGGAGGGGACCCAGTACTTC
D gene: TRBD1; V gene: TRBV6-1; J gene: TRBJ2-5; clone size: few; CDR3 protein: CASSVPGTGYRETQYF; CDR3 DNA: TGTGCCAGCAGTGTTCCCGGGACAGGTTACCGGGAGACCCAGTACTTC
D gene: .; V gene: TRBV7-9; J gene: TRBJ1-2; clone size: .; CDR3 protein: CASSLGRSGYTF; CDR3 DNA: TGTGCCAGCAGCTTAGGCAGGAGCGGCTACACCTTC
D gene: TRBD1; V gene: TRBV5-6; J gene: TRBJ2-5; clone size: .; CDR3 protein: CAGSLPGQGQETQYF; CDR3 DNA: TGTGCCGGCAGCCTACCGGGACAGGGGCAAGAGACCCAGTACTTC
D gene: .; V gene: TRBV10-3; J gene: TRBJ2-3; clone size: .; CDR3 protein: CAIEGGTGDTQYF; CDR3 DNA: TGTGCCATCGAGGGGGGGACGGGAGATACGCAGTATTTT
D gene: TRBD1; V gene: TRBV28; J gene: TRBJ1-2; clone size: many; CDR3 protein: CASSFGSGGGYTF; CDR3 DNA: TGTGCCAGCAGTTTTGGGTCAGGGGGTGGCTACACCTTC
D gene: .; V gene: TRBV6-2/TRBV6-3; J gene: TRBJ2-1; clone size: .; CDR3 protein: CASRSLDGEQFF; CDR3 DNA: TGTGCCAGCAGATCCTTAGATGGTGAGCAGTTCTTC
D gene: TRBD1; V gene: TRBV20-1; J gene: TRBJ1-2; clone size: many; CDR3 protein: CSAGTGGTGYGYTF; CDR3 DNA: TGCAGTGCTGGGACAGGGGGCACTGGCTATGGCTACACCTTC
D gene: .; V gene: TRBV10-3; J gene: TRBJ2-7; clone size: once; CDR3 protein: CAISESWINEQYF; CDR3 DNA: TGTGCCATCAGTGAGTCGTGGATTAACGAGCAGTACTTC
D gene: .; V gene: TRBV7-9; J gene: TRBJ2-7; clone size: few; CDR3 protein: CASSSFNYEQYF; CDR3 DNA: TGTGCCAGCAGTTCCTTTAATTACGAGCAGTACTTC
D gene: .; V gene: TRBV18; J gene: TRBJ2-3; clone size: .; CDR3 protein: CASSPPRSTDTQYF; CDR3 DNA: TGTGCCAGCTCACCACCGCGATCCACAGATACGCAGTATTTT
D gene: .; V gene: TRBV9; J gene: TRBJ1-2; clone size: many; CDR3 protein: CASSGTGYGYTF; CDR3 DNA: TGTGCCAGCAGCGGAACAGGGTATGGCTACACCTTC
D gene: TRBD1; V gene: TRBV29-1; J gene: TRBJ2-7; clone size: .; CDR3 protein: CSATGGSYEQYF; CDR3 DNA: TGCAGCGCGACAGGGGGCTCCTACGAGCAGTACTTC
D gene: .; V gene: TRBV20-1; J gene: TRBJ2-7; clone size: .; CDR3 protein: CSARPQGEGEGEQYF; CDR3 DNA: TGCAGTGCTAGACCCCAAGGGGAGGGGGAAGGCGAGCAGTACTTC
D gene: TRBD2; V gene: TRBV29-1; J gene: TRBJ2-2; clone size: .; CDR3 protein: CSAGTSGYTGELFF; CDR3 DNA: TGCAGCGCCGGGACTAGCGGTTACACCGGGGAGCTGTTTTTT
D gene: .; V gene: TRBV20-1; J gene: TRBJ2-1; clone size: .; CDR3 protein: CSARGTFQETQFF; CDR3 DNA: TGCAGTGCTAGGGGGACGTTCCAAGAGACCCAGTTCTTC
D gene: TRBD2; V gene: TRBV29-1; J gene: TRBJ2-5; clone size: .; CDR3 protein: CSVEKTSGGAGQETQYF; CDR3 DNA: TGCAGCGTTGAAAAAACTAGCGGGGGGGCCGGGCAAGAGACCCAGTACTTC
D gene: .; V gene: TRBV11-2; J gene: TRBJ2-5; clone size: .; CDR3 protein: CASSLEAGLETQYF; CDR3 DNA: TGTGCCAGCAGCTTAGAGGCGGGGTTGGAGACCCAGTACTTC
D gene: .; V gene: TRBV6-6; J gene: TRBJ1-2; clone size: .; CDR3 protein: CASSLPTDYGYTF; CDR3 DNA: TGTGCCAGCAGCCTACCTACTGACTATGGCTACACCTTC
D gene: TRBD2; V gene: TRBV7-9; J gene: TRBJ2-3; clone size: .; CDR3 protein: CASSGGATDTQYF; CDR3 DNA: TGTGCCAGTAGCGGGGGGGCAACAGATACGCAGTATTTT
D gene: .; V gene: TRBV3-1; J gene: TRBJ2-1; clone size: .; CDR3 protein: CASSQRRYNEQFF; CDR3 DNA: TGTGCCAGCAGCCAGAGACGGTACAATGAGCAGTTCTTC
D gene: .; V gene: TRBV7-9; J gene: TRBJ2-1; clone size: .; CDR3 protein: CASSLEGRITYNEQFF; CDR3 DNA: TGTGCCAGCAGCTTAGAGGGACGCATCACCTACAATGAGCAGTTCTTC
D gene: .; V gene: TRBV21-1; J gene: TRBJ2-3; clone size: .; CDR3 protein: CALGVLMLAGALSTDTQYF; CDR3 DNA: TGTGCTCTCGGAGTGTTGATGCTAGCGGGGGCCCTAAGCACAGATACGCAGTATTTT